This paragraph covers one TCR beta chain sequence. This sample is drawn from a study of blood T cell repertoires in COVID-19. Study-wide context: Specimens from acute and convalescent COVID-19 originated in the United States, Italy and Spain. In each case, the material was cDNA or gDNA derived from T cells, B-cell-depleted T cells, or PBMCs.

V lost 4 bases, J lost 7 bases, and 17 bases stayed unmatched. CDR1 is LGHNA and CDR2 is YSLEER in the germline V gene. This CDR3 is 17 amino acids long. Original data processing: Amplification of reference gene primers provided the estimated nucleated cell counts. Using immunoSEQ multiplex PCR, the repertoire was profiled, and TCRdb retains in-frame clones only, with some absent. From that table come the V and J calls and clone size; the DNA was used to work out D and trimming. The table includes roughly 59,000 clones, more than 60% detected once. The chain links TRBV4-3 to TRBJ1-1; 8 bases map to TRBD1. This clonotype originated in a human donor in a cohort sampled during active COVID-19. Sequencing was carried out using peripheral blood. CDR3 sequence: CASSPQGAPTLPHEAFF. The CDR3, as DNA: TGCGCCAGCAGCCCCCAGGGGGCGCCGACCCTACCCCATGAAGCTTTCTTT.